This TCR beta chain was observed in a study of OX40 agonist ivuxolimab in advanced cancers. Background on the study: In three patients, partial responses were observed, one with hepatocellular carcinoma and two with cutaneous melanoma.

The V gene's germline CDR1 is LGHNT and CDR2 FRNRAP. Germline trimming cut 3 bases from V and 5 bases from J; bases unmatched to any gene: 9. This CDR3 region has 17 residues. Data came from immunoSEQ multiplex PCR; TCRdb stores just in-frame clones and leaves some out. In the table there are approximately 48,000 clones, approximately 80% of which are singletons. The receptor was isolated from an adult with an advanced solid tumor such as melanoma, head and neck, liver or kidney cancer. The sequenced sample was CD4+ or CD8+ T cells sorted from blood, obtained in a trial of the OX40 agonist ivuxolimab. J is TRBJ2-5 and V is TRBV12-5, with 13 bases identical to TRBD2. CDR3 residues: CASGLSTSGGVRETQYF. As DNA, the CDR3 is TGTGCTAGTGGTTTATCTACTAGCGGGGGGGTCAGGGAGACCCAGTACTTC.